This T cell receptor beta chain is from a study of early T cells in non-severe SARS-CoV-2 infection. At the level of the study: Sequencing used unsorted whole-blood bulk RNA, so chains lack pairing.

CDR1 and CDR2 (germline): KGHDR, SFDVKD. The V and J ends lost 2 bases and 1 base, in that order; junction bases with no gene match: 1. The CDR3 is 16 amino acids. Study observations and caveats: Anti-spike CD8 specificities were favored by VDJdb matching, whose results missed private and CD4 specificities.

As part of library construction, unique molecular identifiers were attached to individual cDNA molecules. TCRdb analysed the 5' RACE reads with MiXCR anew, one entry per CDR3 protein. The top ten hold roughly 5.6% of the sample, which has tens of thousands of distinct CDR3 sequences, more than 6.5% seen once. As to this clonotype: Its antigen is still unknown.

The sequence came from an adult who was a healthcare worker with PCR-confirmed SARS-CoV-2 infection or an uninfected control (not recorded which). The V gene is TRBV24-1, the J gene TRBJ2-5; TRBD2 agrees at 12 bases. The material sequenced was whole blood, taken at baseline. DNA for the CDR3: TGTGCCACCAGTGATTCGACTAGCGGGGGCCAAGAGACCCAGTACTTC. Translating it yields CATSDSTSGGQETQYF.